A selection of T cell receptor beta chains follows, all from one sample in a study of breast tumors, draining lymph nodes, adjacent tissues. TCRdb reprocessed the multiplex PCR reads with MiXCR, giving one entry per CDR3 protein. The table records approximately 22,000 distinct CDR3 sequences, under 75% of them present only once. The sequenced sample consisted of tumor-adjacent breast tissue. These receptors were obtained from a female donor with breast cancer. Some clones in this sample may be carry-over from other donors' samples. Both conserved end residues are part of each CDR3. Fields, in order: V gene, clone size, J gene, D gene, CDR3 DNA, CDR3 protein. A D gene is named only where the DNA matches it firmly. Clone size appears in some rows only: once, few, many, or a class for an expanded clone.

TRBV2	NA	TRBJ2-2	NA	TGTGCCAGCAAGGGGGACGTCGGGGAGCTGTTTTTT	CASKGDVGELFF
TRBV2	NA	TRBJ1-2	NA	TGTGCCAGCAGGGACAACCGCTATGGCTACACCTTC	CASRDNRYGYTF
TRBV19	NA	TRBJ2-7	TRBD1	TGTGCCACCCAGACGGGACAGGGGGCATCATACGAGCAGTACTTC	CATQTGQGASYEQYF
TRBV12-3/TRBV12-4	NA	TRBJ2-7	TRBD1	TGTGCCAGCAGTAGGGACAGGGTCTACGAGCAGTACTTC	CASSRDRVYEQYF
TRBV25-1	NA	TRBJ2-1	NA	TGTGCCAGCAGTGAATTAGGAGGCGGGCGGTACAATGAGCAGTTCTTC	CASSELGGGRYNEQFF
TRBV19	NA	TRBJ2-7	NA	TGTGCCAGTAGTGCGGGGGCTTCGACCGAGCAGTACTTC	CASSAGASTEQYF
TRBV20-1	medium-sized	TRBJ2-3	TRBD2	TGCAGTGCACCCCCGACTAGCGGGAGGGCCGTCGACACAGATACGCAGTATTTT	CSAPPTSGRAVDTDTQYF
TRBV9	NA	TRBJ2-2	TRBD1	TGTGCCAGCAGCGGGGACAGGGTCTGGGAGCTGTTTTTT	CASSGDRVWELFF
TRBV7-9	NA	TRBJ2-1	NA	TGTGCCAGCACCACAGACCATAATGAGCAGTTCTTC	CASTTDHNEQFF
TRBV4-1	NA	TRBJ1-5	NA	TGCGCCAGCAGCCAAGGGCTTCAGCCCCAGCATTTT	CASSQGLQPQHF
TRBV10-3	NA	TRBJ1-6	TRBD1	TGTGCCATCAGGGCCGGGACAGGGGGTTCACCCCTCCACTTT	CAIRAGTGGSPLHF
TRBV7-2	NA	TRBJ2-7	TRBD2	TGTGCCAGCAGCCCTAAACTAGCGGGAGGGGCATTAGTCGCGTGGCAGTACTTC	CASSPKLAGGALVAWQYF
TRBV5-1	NA	TRBJ2-5	NA	TGCGCCAGCAGCTTGGAAGGACCACTAGGGGTAGAGACCCAGTACTTC	CASSLEGPLGVETQYF
TRBV5-1	once	TRBJ2-3	NA	TGCGCCAGCAGCCCCGGACTCGTTAGCACAGATACGCAGTATTTT	CASSPGLVSTDTQYF
TRBV27	many	TRBJ2-3	TRBD1	TGTGCCAGCAGTTTATCGTCATTCGGGACAGGGTCATCCGATACGCAGTATTTT	CASSLSSFGTGSSDTQYF
TRBV6-5	NA	TRBJ2-1	NA	TGTGCCAGCAAACGCCCGGGAGAGAACAATGAGCAGTTCTTC	CASKRPGENNEQFF
TRBV4-3	NA	TRBJ2-1	TRBD1	TGCGCCAGCAGCCAAGATTTTAACAGGGGGTATTACAATGAGCAGTTCTTC	CASSQDFNRGYYNEQFF
TRBV7-2	NA	TRBJ2-3	NA	TGTGCCAGCAGCCCGTCGTGGGTGGGATATTTT	CASSPSWVGYF
TRBV20-1	NA	TRBJ1-6	NA	TGCAGTGCTGGGGACACGAGATATTCACCCCTCCACTTT	CSAGDTRYSPLHF
TRBV6-5	NA	TRBJ1-6	NA	TGTGCCCGCAGTTACTCGAGTTATTCACCCCTCCACTTT	CARSYSSYSPLHF
TRBV5-1	many	TRBJ1-4	NA	TGCGCCAGCAGCTTGGCCAATGGGGGGGGGCACGATGAAAAACTGTTTTTT	CASSLANGGGHDEKLFF
TRBV6-2/TRBV6-3	many	TRBJ2-1	TRBD2	TGTGCCAGCAGTCCGACTAGCGGGAACTCCTACAATGAGCAGTTCTTC	CASSPTSGNSYNEQFF
TRBV20-1	many	TRBJ2-3	TRBD2	TGCAGTGCTCAAACGGGCGGGGGGGAAGATACGCAGTATTTT	CSAQTGGGEDTQYF
TRBV20-1	once	TRBJ2-5	NA	TGCAGTGCCCCGCAGGGTCAAGAGACCCAGTACTTC	CSAPQGQETQYF
TRBV5-1	NA	TRBJ2-3	NA	TGCGCCAGCAGCTTGGACATGGGTTATACCCAGTATTTT	CASSLDMGYTQYF
TRBV7-3	NA	TRBJ1-2	NA	TGTGCCAGCAGCAATTACCCGGGAATTACGGATGGCTACACCTTC	CASSNYPGITDGYTF
TRBV7-9	once	TRBJ1-2	NA	TGTGCCAGCAGTCCTACAGGAAACTATGGCTACACCTTC	CASSPTGNYGYTF
TRBV2	once	TRBJ2-3	NA	TGTGCCAGCAGTTCGGACAGTCGTAATTTT	CASSSDSRNF
TRBV10-3	NA	TRBJ1-1	NA	TGTGCCATCAGTGAGTCCCCGGGGAACACTGAAGCTTTCTTT	CAISESPGNTEAFF
TRBV2	many	TRBJ2-7	TRBD2	TGTGCCAGCAGTGAACTAGCGGTCGAGCAGTACTTC	CASSELAVEQYF
TRBV2	NA	TRBJ1-6	TRBD1	TGTGCCAGCACACAGGGGCCCTGGGGCTCCTATAATTCACCCCTCCACTTT	CASTQGPWGSYNSPLHF
TRBV7-9	once	TRBJ2-3	TRBD2	TGTGCCAGCAGCCAACCACTAGCGGGAGGTGCAGATACGCAGTATTTT	CASSQPLAGGADTQYF
TRBV20-1	NA	TRBJ2-1	TRBD1	TGCAGTGCTAGAGGTGGGGGACAGGGGGCGGGAGGGCCCAATGAGCAGTTCTTC	CSARGGGQGAGGPNEQFF
TRBV6-5	many	TRBJ1-5	TRBD1	TGTGCCAGCAGTCACGGACAGGCCCAGCCCCAGCATTTT	CASSHGQAQPQHF
TRBV6-1	many	TRBJ1-5	TRBD1	TGTGCCAGCAGTCAAGCACGGCAGGGGGCGCGAGGGGGGGATCAGCCCCAGCATTTT	CASSQARQGARGGDQPQHF
TRBV19	NA	TRBJ1-5	TRBD1	TGTGCCAGTAGTTTCGACAGGGTCGGGGGTCAGCCCCAGCATTTT	CASSFDRVGGQPQHF
TRBV19	many	TRBJ2-7	TRBD2	TGTGCCAGTAGCCCACTAGCGGGGGGGCTCCACGAGCAGTACTTC	CASSPLAGGLHEQYF
TRBV24-1	medium-sized	TRBJ2-1	TRBD2	TGTGCCACCAGTGCCGGGAGGGACTACAATGAGCAGTTCTTC	CATSAGRDYNEQFF
TRBV30	NA	TRBJ2-7	NA	TGTGCCTGGAGTGTTACCGGCTCCTACGAGCAGTACTTC	CAWSVTGSYEQYF
TRBV6-1	many	TRBJ2-5	NA	TGTGCCAGCAACCTCGCGGGGAGCGAGACCCAGTACTTC	CASNLAGSETQYF
TRBV7-2	NA	TRBJ2-1	TRBD1	TGTGCCAGCAGCCCGGGGACAGGTATGCACAATGAGCAGTTCTTC	CASSPGTGMHNEQFF
TRBV20-1	NA	TRBJ2-3	NA	TGCAGTGCTGGTCGGTACCTCGGGGAGCGGTCTAGCACAGATACGCAGTATTTT	CSAGRYLGERSSTDTQYF
TRBV20-1	NA	TRBJ1-2	TRBD1	TGCAGTGCCAGTGGACAGGGGGCGCGTGGCTACACCTTC	CSASGQGARGYTF
TRBV24-1	NA	TRBJ1-2	NA	TGTGCCACCAGTGTGTCAGCTAACTATGGCTACACCTTC	CATSVSANYGYTF
TRBV6-5	NA	TRBJ1-2	NA	TGTGCCAGCAGCCCCGGGGGGGGGAGAGACTGCACCTTC	CASSPGGGRDCTF
TRBV11-2	NA	TRBJ1-3	TRBD1	TGTGCCAGCAGCTTAGTTTCGACAGGGGGCCTCACCATATATTTT	CASSLVSTGGLTIYF
TRBV7-2	NA	TRBJ2-7	NA	TGTGCCAGCAGCCTAATTAGCACCTCCGACGAGCAGTTTTTC	CASSLISTSDEQFF
TRBV7-2	few	TRBJ2-3	NA	TGTGCCAGCAGCGGTCAGGGTACAGATACGCAGTATTTT	CASSGQGTDTQYF
TRBV7-2	medium-sized	TRBJ2-7	NA	TGTGCCAGCAGCTTAGGAAGTCGGATCTACGAGCAGTACTTC	CASSLGSRIYEQYF
TRBV5-8	NA	TRBJ2-5	TRBD2	TGTGCCAGCCCCACTCGCCTAGCGGGTGCCGTGGGTGAGACCCAGTACTTC	CASPTRLAGAVGETQYF
TRBV7-9	NA	TRBJ2-7	TRBD1	TGTGCCAGCAGCCCAGGGGGCCTATACGAGCAGTACTTC	CASSPGGLYEQYF